This T cell receptor beta chain was obtained from a study of T cell clonality in common variable immunodeficiency. General study points: What drives increased CVID clonality needs T cell subpopulation sequencing. In common variable immunodeficiency, TCR beta chains reportedly carried fewer deletions and N-nucleotide insertions. Fewer TCRbeta clones were shared among CVID subjects than controls.

Sequencing input was equivalent genomic DNA from CVID and controls. Sequenced by immunoSEQ multiplex PCR; TCRdb stores in-frame clones only, minus some. This sample comprises about 64,000 clones, none seen once only. This clone was detected ten times or more. Antigen: not known. The read finishes 3 residues shy of the CDR3 end, and the germline J gene is used to complete it. This CDR3 region has 18 residues. After removal of 5 bases from V and 2 bases from J, the junction contained 15 bases not matched to a gene. Germline assignment: CDR1 GTSNPN and CDR2 SVGIG (reference sequence). The receptor was isolated from a person aged 18 to 75 in good health. The chain combines TRBV30 with TRBJ2-6; 7 bases agree with TRBD1. The sequenced material came from peripheral blood mononuclear cells. The covered CDR3 bases are TGTGCCTGGCGCCGGCGTGGGACAGCGAAGGCTGGGGCCAACGTC. Translating gives CAWRRRGTAKAGANV. The CDR3, in full, reads CAWRRRGTAKAGANVLTF.